The source of this T cell receptor beta chain is a study of cytomegalovirus exposure and HLA in healthy donors. Primers for the PCR totalled 60 Vbeta and 13 Jbeta. Generated by immunoSEQ multiplex PCR, the TCRdb table keeps only in-frame clones and is missing some. The sample has some 200,000 clones, roughly 80% seen once. A note on this clone: No antigen is known for it.

Study observations and caveats: A later analysis found TCR association rates differed by HLA locus, highest for DRB1 and lowest for HLA-C. TCR beta V- and J-gene trimming, according to a later analysis, was linked to a missense DCLRE1C variant. Among TCR beta chains of equal frequency, HLA-associated ones were more clonally expanded in a later analysis.

Trimming left V 6 bases short and J 1 base short, with 15 bases between. CDR3 length: 15 residues. Per the germline V gene, CDR1 is PRHDT and CDR2 is FYEKMQ (reference sequence). The receptor's source is a man aged 50 to 60 in good health and CMV-seronegative. The chain joins TRBV13 to TRBJ2-5; TRBD1 might be the D (6 bases). The sample comprised PBMCs. The CDR3 protein is CASSNGAGAQETQYF. The CDR3 DNA is TGTGCCAGCAGTAACGGGGCAGGGGCCCAAGAGACCCAGTACTTC.